The next 6 T cell receptor beta chains were all read from a single sample in a study of Graves' ophthalmopathy and Graves' hyperthyroidism. RNA transcripts yielded amplified TCR beta CDR3 regions. First-round RT-PCR employed HTBI primers, with a second-round multiplex PCR after it. TCRdb reanalysed the multiplex PCR reads using MiXCR and keeps one entry per CDR3 protein. The data contain over a million distinct CDR3 sequences, 35% to 45% of them singletons. Sequenced input: peripheral blood or thyroid tissue (not recorded which). The receptors derive from an adult man with Graves' hyperthyroidism.

This clonotype was observed many times. This likely comes from a read error, as the CDR3 has no conserved phenylalanine or tryptophan at its end. No DNA is shown, since the ends of the CDR3 on it are uncertain; the CDR3 is the one TCRdb lists. This chain joins TRBV20-1 and TRBJ2-7; the table's D call, TRBD2, has no DNA check behind it. Germline V gives CDR1 DFQATT, CDR2 SNEGSKA (reference sequence). With termini counted, the CDR3 has 8 amino acids. The CDR3 sequence: CSASGLAG.

The V gene is TRBV25-1, the J gene TRBJ2-5; 10 nucleotides match TRBD1. After removal of 6 bases from V and 7 bases from J, the junction contained 2 bases not matched to a gene. Germline V lookup: CDR1 MGHDK, CDR2 SYGVNS. The CDR3 consists of 12 residues. CDR3 in amino acids: CASRRTGGTQYF. Here the CDR3 DNA reads TGTGCCAGCAGACGGACAGGGGGGACCCAGTACTTC.

V usage is TRBV6-5 and J usage is TRBJ2-5, with 8 bases lining up with TRBD2. CDR3 length: 14 residues. V was clipped by 8 bases and J by 0 bases; unmatched bases: 5. In germline, CDR1 is MNHEY, CDR2 SVGAGI. DNA of the CDR3: TGTGCCAGCGGGCCGACTAGCGACCAAGAGACCCAGTACTTC. Its translation is CASGPTSDQETQYF.

This clonotype was seen only once. A much bigger clone sits one base away, suggesting this may be a read error. The chain uses TRBV10-2 and TRBJ1-5; D is perhaps TRBD1 (6 bases). Deletions cut 11 bases from V and 3 bases from J, with 17 bases between. The CDR3 consists of 14 residues. Germline values: CDR1 WSHSY, CDR2 SAAADI. CDR3 DNA: TGCGCCCGCGAAACCGGGACACCCAATCAGCCCCAGCATTTT. Protein: CARETGTPNQPQHF.

In its sample, this clonotype was seen many times. The J gene is TRBJ2-2, the V gene TRBV10-3, with 11 bases fitting TRBD2. CDR3 length: 16 residues. CDR1 is ENHRY, CDR2 SYGVKD, per germline. Trimming took 3 bases from V and 4 from J; bases not matched to a gene: 4. CDR3 sequence: CAISDPGLAATGELFF. In DNA form, the CDR3 reads TGTGCCATCAGTGATCCGGGACTAGCGGCCACCGGGGAGCTGTTTTTT.

The rearrangement uses TRBV7-2 and TRBJ2-5; D is undetermined. Germline CDR1 reads SGHTA; CDR2 reads FQGNSA. Deletions cut 1 base from V and 3 bases from J, with 15 bases between. The CDR3 extends over 16 amino acids. The DNA for the CDR3 is TGTGCCAGCAGCTTAGATTTATCGTTCGGAAAAGAGACCCAGTACTTC. Translation: CASSLDLSFGKETQYF.